The T cell receptor beta chain described here comes from a study of blood T cells in healthy people across ages. Findings and caveats of the study: TCR beta diversity, measured per million T cells, fell in a roughly linear way with age. Naive and antigen-experienced cells could not be conclusively compared, given unsorted PBMCs.

Germline V CDR1 and CDR2: SGHRS, YFSETQ. The V segment lost 0 bases and the J segment 7 bases; nucleotides outside the gene matches: 10. The CDR3 totals 16 residues. Aged roughly 6 to 90, donors were systemically healthy Caucasians from Russia. Per-sample PBMC isolation yielded at least 6 million cells. This clonotype was detected a few times. Its matching antigen is unknown. A sample-barcoded 5' primer and a J-beta primer mix were used in a second PCR of roughly 6 to 11 cycles. TCRdb reprocessed the 5' RACE reads via MiXCR and lists one record per CDR3 protein. In the table there are 1.8 million or so distinct CDR3 sequences, 30% to 40% of which are singletons.

The chain joins TRBV5-1 to TRBJ2-1, with 7 nucleotides matching TRBD2. This TCR was recovered from a human donor in good health. Sequencing was carried out using blood. This chain's CDR3 is CASSLGSSGVGNEQFF. The DNA of the CDR3 is TGCGCCAGCAGCTTGGGATCCAGCGGGGTAGGGAATGAGCAGTTCTTC. Full variable domain (missing parts from reference TRBV5-1 and TRBJ2-1): KAGVTQTPRYLIKTRGQQVTLSCSPISGHRSVSWYQQTPGQGLQFLFEYFSETQRNKGNFPGRFSGRQFSNSRSEMNVSTLELGDSALYLCASSLGSSGVGNEQFFGPGTRLTVL.